This TCR beta chain was identified in a study of beta chain features in type 1 diabetes. Over 98% purity was reached by all sorted populations. Germline V lookup: CDR1 SGHTA, CDR2 FQGNSA. The CDR3 is 13 amino acids. Trimming removed 1 base at V and 5 bases at J, with 6 bases between. Expressed TCRB transcripts got sequenced, as all isolated RNA was reverse transcribed. Sequencing used immunoSEQ multiplex PCR; TCRdb keeps in-frame clones, though not all of them. The data contain about 150,000 clones, more than 9.5% of them singletons. The receptor's source is a man aged 18 to 29 in good health. The chain couples TRBV7-2 to TRBJ2-1, with D unclear. The sequenced sample was central memory CD4+ T cells from blood. The CDR3 sequence: CASSLDPHNEQFF. CDR3 coding DNA: TGTGCCAGCAGCTTAGATCCCCACAATGAGCAGTTCTTC.